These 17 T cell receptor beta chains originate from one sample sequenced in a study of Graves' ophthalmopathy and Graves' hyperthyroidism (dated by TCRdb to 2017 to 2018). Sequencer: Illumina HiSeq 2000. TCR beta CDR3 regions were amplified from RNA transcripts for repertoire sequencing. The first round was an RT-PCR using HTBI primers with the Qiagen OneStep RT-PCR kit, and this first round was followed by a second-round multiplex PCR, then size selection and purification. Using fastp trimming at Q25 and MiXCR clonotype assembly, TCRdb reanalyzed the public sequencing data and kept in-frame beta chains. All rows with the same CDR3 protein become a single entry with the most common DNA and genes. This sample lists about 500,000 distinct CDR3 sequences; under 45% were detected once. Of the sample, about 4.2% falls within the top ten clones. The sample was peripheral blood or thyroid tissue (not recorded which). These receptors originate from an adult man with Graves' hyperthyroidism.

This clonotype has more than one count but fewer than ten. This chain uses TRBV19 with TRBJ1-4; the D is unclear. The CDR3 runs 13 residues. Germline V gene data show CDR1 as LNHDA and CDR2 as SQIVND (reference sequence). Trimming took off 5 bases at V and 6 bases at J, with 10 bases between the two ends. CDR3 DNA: TGTGCCAGTAGTGACGTGGTGGATGAAAAACTGTTTTTT. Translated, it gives CASSDVVDEKLFF.

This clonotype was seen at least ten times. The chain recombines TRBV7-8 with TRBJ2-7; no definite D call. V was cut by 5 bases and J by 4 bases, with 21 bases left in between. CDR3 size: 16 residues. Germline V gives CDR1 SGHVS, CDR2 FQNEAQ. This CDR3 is CASSTRVGQTPYEQYF. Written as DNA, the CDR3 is TGTGCCAGCAGCACAAGGGTTGGGCAGACTCCGTACGAGCAGTACTTC.

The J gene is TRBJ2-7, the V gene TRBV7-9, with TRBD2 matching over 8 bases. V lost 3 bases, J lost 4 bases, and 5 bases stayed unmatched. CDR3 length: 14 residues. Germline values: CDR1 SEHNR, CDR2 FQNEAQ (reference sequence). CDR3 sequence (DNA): TGTGCCAGCAGCTTTGGGACTAGTATTTACGAGCAGTACTTC. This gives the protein CASSFGTSIYEQYF.

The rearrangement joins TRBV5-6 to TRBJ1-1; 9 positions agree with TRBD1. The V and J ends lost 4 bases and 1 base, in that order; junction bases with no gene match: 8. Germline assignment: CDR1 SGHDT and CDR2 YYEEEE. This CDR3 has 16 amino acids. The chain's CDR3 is CASSRGDRARNTEAFF. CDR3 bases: TGTGCCAGCAGCCGGGGGGACAGGGCTCGGAACACTGAAGCTTTCTTT.

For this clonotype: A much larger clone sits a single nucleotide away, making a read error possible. In DNA form, the CDR3 reads TGTCCCACCAGTGATTCCCGTAAAACAGGGCGCGAGCAGTACTTC. Protein product: CPTSDSRKTGREQYF. The chain uses TRBV24-1 and TRBJ2-7; a weak D match, TRBD1 (6 bases). The CDR3 sequence is 15 residues long. Germline values: CDR1 KGHDR, CDR2 SFDVKD.

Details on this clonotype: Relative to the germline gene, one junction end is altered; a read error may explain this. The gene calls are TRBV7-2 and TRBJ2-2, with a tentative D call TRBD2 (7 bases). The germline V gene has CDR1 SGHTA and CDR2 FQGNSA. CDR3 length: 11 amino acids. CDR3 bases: TGTGCCAGCAGCTTAAGGGGGGGGCTGTTTTTT. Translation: CASSLRGGLFF.

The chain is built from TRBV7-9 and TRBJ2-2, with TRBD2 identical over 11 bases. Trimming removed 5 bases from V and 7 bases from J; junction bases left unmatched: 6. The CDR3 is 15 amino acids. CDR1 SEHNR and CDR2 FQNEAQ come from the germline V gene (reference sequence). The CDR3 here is CASSQLAGVIGELFF. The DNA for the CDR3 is TGTGCCAGCAGCCAACTAGCGGGAGTGATCGGGGAGCTGTTTTTT. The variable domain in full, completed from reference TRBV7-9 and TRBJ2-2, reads DTGVSQNPRHKITKRGQNVTFRCDPISEHNRLYWYRQTLGQGPEFLTYFQNEAQLEKSRLLSDRFSAERPKGSFSTLEIQRTEQGDSAMYLCASSQLAGVIGELFFGEGSRLTVL.

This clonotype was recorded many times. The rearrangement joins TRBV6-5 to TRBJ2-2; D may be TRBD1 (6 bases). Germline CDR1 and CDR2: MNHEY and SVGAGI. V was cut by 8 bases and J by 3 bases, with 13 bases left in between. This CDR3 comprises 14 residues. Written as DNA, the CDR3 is TGTGCCAGCGTGGGCAGGGGCTACACCGGGGAGCTGTTTTTT. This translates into CASVGRGYTGELFF.

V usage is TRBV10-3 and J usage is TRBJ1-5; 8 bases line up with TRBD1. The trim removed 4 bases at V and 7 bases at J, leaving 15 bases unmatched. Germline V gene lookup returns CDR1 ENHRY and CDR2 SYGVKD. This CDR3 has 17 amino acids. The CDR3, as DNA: TGTGCCATCAGTGCTAGCCCCATGGACAGGGCTGAACAGCCCCAGCATTTT. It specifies CAISASPMDRAEQPQHF.

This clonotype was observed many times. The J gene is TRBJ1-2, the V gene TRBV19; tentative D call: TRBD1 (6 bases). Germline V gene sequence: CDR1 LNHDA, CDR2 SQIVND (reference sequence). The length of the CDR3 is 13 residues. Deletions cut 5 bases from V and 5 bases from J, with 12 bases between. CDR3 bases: TGTGCCAGTAGTGTGGACAGAATTTATGGCTACACCTTC. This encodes CASSVDRIYGYTF.

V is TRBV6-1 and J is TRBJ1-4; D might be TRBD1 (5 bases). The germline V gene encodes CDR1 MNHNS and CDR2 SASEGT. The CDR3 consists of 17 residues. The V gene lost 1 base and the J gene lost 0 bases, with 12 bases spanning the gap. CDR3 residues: CASSEVPPGATNEKLFF. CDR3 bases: TGTGCCAGCAGTGAAGTTCCCCCGGGGGCAACTAATGAAAAACTGTTTTTT.

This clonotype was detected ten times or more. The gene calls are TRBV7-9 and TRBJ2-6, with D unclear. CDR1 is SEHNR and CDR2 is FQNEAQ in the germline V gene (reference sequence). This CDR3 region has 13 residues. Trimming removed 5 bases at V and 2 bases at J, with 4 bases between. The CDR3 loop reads CASSPTGANVLTF. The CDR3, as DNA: TGTGCCAGCAGCCCCACTGGGGCCAACGTCCTGACTTTC.

Here the CDR3 reads CASSYLGSTEAFF. CDR3 coding DNA: TGTGCCAGCAGTTATTTAGGATCGACTGAAGCTTTCTTT. The chain uses TRBV6-5 and TRBJ1-1; the D is unclear. Germline V gene sequence: CDR1 MNHEY, CDR2 SVGAGI. The V end lost 3 bases, the J end lost 5 bases, and 10 bases lay between the germline ends. CDR3 length: 13 amino acids.

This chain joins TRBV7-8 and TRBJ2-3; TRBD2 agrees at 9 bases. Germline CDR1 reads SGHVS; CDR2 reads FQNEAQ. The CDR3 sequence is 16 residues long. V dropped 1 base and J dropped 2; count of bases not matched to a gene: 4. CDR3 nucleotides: TGTGCCAGCAGCTTAGACCTAGCGGGACCCACAGATACGCAGTATTTT. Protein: CASSLDLAGPTDTQYF.

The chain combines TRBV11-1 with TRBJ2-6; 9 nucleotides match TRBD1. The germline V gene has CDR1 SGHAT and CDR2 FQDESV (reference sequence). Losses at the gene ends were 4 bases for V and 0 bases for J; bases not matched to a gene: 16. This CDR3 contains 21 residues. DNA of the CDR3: TGTGCCAGCAGCTACTTAGCCGGGACAGGGCCTTCCTCCTCTGGGGCCAACGTCCTGACTTTC. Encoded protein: CASSYLAGTGPSSSGANVLTF.

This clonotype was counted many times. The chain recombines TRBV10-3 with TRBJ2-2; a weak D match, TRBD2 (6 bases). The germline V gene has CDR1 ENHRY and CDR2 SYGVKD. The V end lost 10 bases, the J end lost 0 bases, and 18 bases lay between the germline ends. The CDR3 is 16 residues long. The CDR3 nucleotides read TGTGCCACTTCCTATAGCGGAGATTCGAACACCGGGGAGCTGTTTTTT. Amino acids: CATSYSGDSNTGELFF.

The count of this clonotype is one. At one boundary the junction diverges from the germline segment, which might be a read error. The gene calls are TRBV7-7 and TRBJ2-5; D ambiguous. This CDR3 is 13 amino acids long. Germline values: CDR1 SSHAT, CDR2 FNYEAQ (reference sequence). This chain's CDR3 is CASSVKPQETQYF. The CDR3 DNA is TGTGCTAGCAGCGTCAAACCCCAAGAGACCCAGTACTTC.